Sequencing of this TCR beta chain was carried out in a study of blood T cell repertoires in COVID-19. Study-level background: Acute and convalescent COVID-19 specimens originated in the United States, Italy and Spain. PBMCs, B-cell-depleted T cells, or T cells were the source of the cDNA or gDNA that made up the material.

In the original processing: Scientists estimated how many nucleated cells there were by amplifying reference gene primers. Profiling relied on immunoSEQ multiplex PCR, and the TCRdb table lists in-frame clones only, not all of them. That table supplies the V and J calls and clone size; D and trimming were determined from the DNA. The data hold under 300,000 clones, with around 84% observed a single time. CDR1 is MNHEY and CDR2 is SVGAGI in the germline V gene. The CDR3 spans 15 residues. V gave up 7 bases and J gave up 5 bases; unmatched junction bases: 9. The chain carries TRBV6-5 and TRBJ2-7; 12 bases are a match to TRBD2. The TCR comes from a woman aged 65 to 85 with active or convalescent COVID-19. Sequenced material: peripheral blood. The CDR3 here is CASKPSGGAKNEQYF. DNA of the CDR3: TGTGCCAGCAAACCTAGCGGGGGGGCCAAGAACGAGCAGTACTTC.